The present T cell receptor (beta chain) was sequenced within a study of glioma-infiltrating T cells after dendritic cell vaccination (dated by TCRdb to the mid-2010s). Turning to the overall study: Of the 15 or so glioblastoma patients in the cohort, all drawn from Phase I and II dendritic cell vaccination trials, 9 were newly diagnosed and 6 had recurrent disease. In glioblastoma patients vaccinated with dendritic cells, deep sequencing of TCR beta CDR3 regions served to measure tumor-infiltrating lymphocyte content and to compare repertoires between tumor and blood. Patients received three intradermal dendritic cell vaccine injections at biweekly intervals in the arm below the axilla. TCR sequencing metrics, including TIL content and tumor-blood repertoire overlap, were correlated with survival after dendritic cell vaccination. The vaccine was prepared from monocyte-derived dendritic cells that were cultured for seven days with IL-4 and GM-CSF and then pulsed overnight with autologous tumor lysate. Between the early 2000s and the early 2010s, the patients were given dendritic cell vaccination pulsed with autologous tumor lysate.

Patients were selected on the basis of adequate residual fresh-frozen tumor tissue and more than two years of available survival data. An isocitrate dehydrogenase mutation was not carried by any of the glioblastoma patients, although molecular status was otherwise variable. PBMC collection took place before vaccination, two weeks after the third vaccination, and at tumor progression if progression occurred. The Qiagen DNeasy Blood extraction Kit was used for extraction of genomic DNA. On this clone: It has no known antigen specificity. Per-base quality was not reported, and no clone a single base away is much larger than it.

The full study reports these points: The three-group TCR overlap response model was described as speculative and requiring prospective validation. The cohort was small and heterogeneous, and full blood and tumor sets were available for few patients, with initial-recurrent tumor pairs available for even fewer patients. After dendritic cell vaccination, a higher estimated pretreatment TIL content predicted longer time to progression and longer overall survival. No direct relationship between TCR clonality and survival was found, suggesting a diverse polyclonal response may matter.

Using the immunoSEQ assay, TCRB CDR3 regions were amplified from 1.5 to 2 micrograms of genomic DNA, or from all available DNA when less than that was on hand. The multiplex PCR employed 60 forward primers targeting TCR V beta segments and 13 reverse primers targeting J beta segments. To estimate reads per starting template, synthetic control templates were spiked into each sample at limiting dilution. Reads of 87 bp were generated by sequencing on the Illumina HiSeq System. From the authors' description of their analysis: PCR and sequencing errors were removed by a nearest neighbor algorithm that merged closely related sequences. TCR overlap was defined as the percentage of unique tumor TCR beta sequences that were also present in the same patient's peripheral blood. Not all clones reach the TCRdb copy of this immuneACCESS table, which keeps in-frame sequences only. Checked studies attribute under half of the gap to unresolved V genes and leave the rest unexplained. That table is the source of V, J and clone size, and D and trimming were worked out from the DNA. The sample includes fewer than 50,000 clones, with roughly 87% observed a single time. The ten largest make up 11% of the sample.

V is trimmed back by 3 bases and J by 4 bases, and the junction contains 7 bases that no gene match accounts for. The CDR3 runs 16 amino acids, cysteine and phenylalanine included. Solely the CDR3 DNA is kept, with 48 bases framed from the first base. CDR1 and CDR2, looked up from the germline V gene, are SGHRS and YFSETQ. Rearrangement joined TRBV5-1 to TRBJ2-3, and 11 junctional nucleotides match TRBD2. Sequences were derived from blood, sampled before dendritic cell vaccination. The TCR was taken from a human donor with glioblastoma. The DNA sequence is as follows: TGCGCCAGCAGCTCCCAACTAGCGGGGGCTTCAGATACGCAGTATTTT. The resulting protein is CASSSQLAGASDTQYF.